The 4 T cell receptor beta chains reported below all come from one sample, sequenced in a study of regulatory T cells in long-lasting Graves disease. Building the TCR beta libraries relied on iRepertoire HTBI primers, and CDR3 regions underwent Arm-PCR. TCRdb independently ran MiXCR on the multiplex PCR reads; one entry per CDR3 protein. This table holds hundreds of thousands of distinct CDR3 sequences, 20% to 25% found once. As for time point: persistent/refractory GD, antithyroid drugs over 5 years with positive TRAb. There was RNA extracted from PBMCs, and the TCR library was made from it. The sequencing used peripheral blood mononuclear cells (PBMCs), collected when the disease was refractory, from a patient treated with antithyroid drugs. The receptors stem from a female donor with Graves disease.

This clonotype was picked up a small number of times. Sequence at one end of the junction differs from germline and may be a read error. The chain has TRBV6-2 or TRBV6-3 and TRBJ2-4; a weak D match, TRBD2 (6 bases). Germline CDR1 is MNHEY and CDR2 is SVGEGT. The CDR3 is 17 residues long. CDR3 DNA sequence: TGTGCCAGCAGTGGAGGGACCCTGTCTTTAGCCAAAAACGTTCAGTACTTC. As protein: CASSGGTLSLAKNVQYF.

The rearrangement links TRBV20-1 to TRBJ1-2, with 8 bases that match TRBD1. The CDR3 has 13 residues. Germline CDR1 reads DFQATT; CDR2 reads SNEGSKA (reference sequence). The ends lost 3 bases at V and 8 bases at J; junction bases unmatched: 8. CDR3: CSASGQGKEGYTF. CDR3 in DNA: TGCAGTGCTAGTGGACAGGGAAAGGAGGGCTACACCTTC.

The table lists this clonotype with a count of one. The chain has TRBV7-8 and TRBJ2-7; D remains unclear. The V gene's germline CDR1 is SGHVS and CDR2 FQNEAQ. This CDR3 has 14 residues. V lost 7 bases and J 0 bases, leaving 13 bases between the germline ends. CDR3 protein: CASKIGRASYEQYF. CDR3 in DNA: TGTGCCAGCAAGATCGGACGGGCCTCCTACGAGCAGTACTTC.

This clonotype was detected a few times. The CDR3 sequence: CASSSRDVAMPNEKLFF. The CDR3, as DNA: TGTGCCAGCAGCTCCCGGGACGTCGCGATGCCTAATGAAAAACTGTTTTTT. V gene TRBV7-9 combines with J gene TRBJ1-4; tentative D call: TRBD1 (5 bases). The CDR3 totals 17 residues. V lost 4 bases and J 3 bases, leaving 18 bases between the germline ends. Germline lookup yields CDR1 SEHNR and CDR2 FQNEAQ (reference sequence).